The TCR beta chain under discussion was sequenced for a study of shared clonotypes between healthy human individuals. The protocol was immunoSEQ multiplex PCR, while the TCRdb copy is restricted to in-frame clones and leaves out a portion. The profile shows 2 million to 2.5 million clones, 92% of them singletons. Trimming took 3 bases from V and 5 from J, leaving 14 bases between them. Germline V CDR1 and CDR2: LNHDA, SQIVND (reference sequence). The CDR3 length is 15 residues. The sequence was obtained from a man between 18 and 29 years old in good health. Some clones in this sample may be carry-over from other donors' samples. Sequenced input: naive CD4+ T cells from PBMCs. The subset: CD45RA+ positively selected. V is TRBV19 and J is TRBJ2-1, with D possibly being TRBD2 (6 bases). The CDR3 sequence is CASSMRRDRHNEQFF. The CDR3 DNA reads TGTGCCAGTAGTATGAGGCGGGATCGCCACAATGAGCAGTTCTTC.